In its sample, the clone carrying this T cell receptor (beta chain) was seen a few times. The antigen is not known. These data belong to a study of blood T cells in healthy people across ages. Broader study findings: Higher diversity, along with more naive CD4+ cells, distinguished long-lived donors from aged donors. Age showed a roughly linear inverse relationship with TCR beta diversity per million T cells. No one knew whether donors had CMV, which possibly confounded expanded clonotype changes.

The CDR3 spans 15 residues. The ends were cut back, 6 bases at V and 3 bases at J, with 17 bases in the middle. Next came a second PCR, run for roughly 6 to 11 cycles, which used a sample-barcoded 5' primer along with a J-beta primer mix. One entry per CDR3 protein, called by TCRdb with MiXCR from the 5' RACE reads. Among approximately 1.5 million distinct CDR3 sequences, roughly two fifths were seen once, and the ten largest hold roughly 3.7%. The specimen was blood. This receptor was taken from a woman between 18 and 29 years old in good health. This chain uses TRBV12-3 or TRBV12-4 with TRBJ1-2, with D hard to call. The CDR3 loop is CASSQIRTEHYGYTF. As DNA, the CDR3 is TGTGCCAGCAGCCAAATTCGGACGGAACACTATGGCTACACCTTC.